One and the same sample provided the 21 T cell receptor beta chains below, sequenced in a study of a mutant IDH1 vaccine in newly diagnosed glioma. Documented time point: week 5, during vaccination. Topical imiquimod was applied with each vaccine dose, which held 300 ug of mutant IDH1 20-mer peptide. Clones were read by immunoSEQ multiplex PCR, and TCRdb kept only the in-frame ones, dropping some. The sample has about 54,000 clones; around 81% are singletons. Antigens for these TCRs are unknown. Material: PBMCs, obtained from a glioma patient whose treatment included an IDH1 peptide vaccine. The receptors were sampled from a man in his thirties or forties with glioma.

CDR3 amino acids: CASSPPGVSYNEQFF. DNA of the CDR3: TGTGCCAGCTCACCACCGGGGGTCTCCTACAATGAGCAGTTCTTC. The chain employs TRBV18 and TRBJ2-1, with D perhaps given as TRBD1 or TRBD2 (5 bases each). The CDR3 has 15 amino acids. The germline V gene encodes CDR1 KGHSH and CDR2 LQKENI. Trimming pared 0 bases from V and 0 bases from J, leaving 6 bases between.

CDR3 region: CASSPTGGANYGYTF. The CDR3 nucleotides are TGTGCCAGCAGCCCCACGGGCGGCGCTAACTATGGCTACACCTTC. V usage is TRBV7-9 and J usage is TRBJ1-2; D is undetermined. Looked up from germline, CDR1 is SEHNR and CDR2 is FQNEAQ (reference sequence). This CDR3 contains 15 residues. V gave up 5 bases and J gave up 0 bases, with 13 bases separating them.

The chain is built from TRBV5-1 and TRBJ1-4; D is uncertain. This CDR3 has 14 residues. The germline gives CDR1 SGHRS, CDR2 YFSETQ. Deletions cut 1 base from V and 0 bases from J, with 4 bases between. The CDR3 bases are TGCGCCAGCAGCTTGCCCTCAACTAATGAAAAACTGTTTTTT. It translates to CASSLPSTNEKLFF. Complete variable domain (other parts from reference TRBV5-1 and TRBJ1-4): KAGVTQTPRYLIKTRGQQVTLSCSPISGHRSVSWYQQTPGQGLQFLFEYFSETQRNKGNFPGRFSGRQFSNSRSEMNVSTLELGDSALYLCASSLPSTNEKLFFGSGTQLSVL.

This chain links TRBV5-1 with TRBJ2-5; D unclear. Germline assignment: CDR1 SGHRS and CDR2 YFSETQ. The CDR3 sequence is 14 residues long. V shed 0 bases and J shed 4 bases, with 10 bases lying between them. CDR3 DNA: TGCGCCAGCAGCTTGGTTCCCACACCAGAGACCCAGTACTTC. It encodes CASSLVPTPETQYF. Using reference TRBV5-1 and TRBJ2-5 for the parts outside the CDR3, the full variable domain is KAGVTQTPRYLIKTRGQQVTLSCSPISGHRSVSWYQQTPGQGLQFLFEYFSETQRNKGNFPGRFSGRQFSNSRSEMNVSTLELGDSALYLCASSLVPTPETQYFGPGTRLLVL.

This clone was seen only once. This sequence joins TRBV14 and TRBJ2-1, with TRBD2 matching over 9 bases. This CDR3 comprises 17 residues. CDR1 and CDR2 from the germline V gene are SGHDN and FVKESK. The V gene end was trimmed by 3 bases and the J gene end by 2 bases; junction bases not matched to a gene: 8. CDR3 region: CASSHPDAGGPYNEQFF. In nucleotides, the CDR3 is TGTGCCAGCAGCCACCCCGACGCGGGGGGGCCCTACAATGAGCAGTTCTTC.

The rearrangement uses TRBV7-8 and TRBJ1-5, with no clear D. CDR3 length: 16 amino acids. V was cut by 1 base and J by 3 bases, with 13 bases left in between. Germline V gene data show CDR1 as SGHVS and CDR2 as FQNEAQ. CDR3 sequence reads: CASSLVYTDPNQPQHF. The CDR3 nucleotides are TGTGCCAGCAGCTTAGTATATACAGATCCCAATCAGCCCCAGCATTTT.

The chain carries TRBV5-8 and TRBJ2-1, with 14 bases matching TRBD2. Germline V gives CDR1 SGHTS, CDR2 YDEGEE. The trim removed 0 bases at V and 7 bases at J, leaving 0 bases unmatched. The CDR3 spans 15 residues. The CDR3 region has the DNA TGTGCCAGCAGCTTGGGACTAGCGGGGGGGAATGAGCAGTTCTTC. It encodes CASSLGLAGGNEQFF.

The V and J genes are TRBV6-5 and TRBJ2-2, with a weak D call TRBD1 (6 bases). The CDR3 runs to 14 residues. Trimming took off 6 bases at V and 2 bases at J, with 10 bases between the two ends. Germline-derived CDR1 and CDR2 are MNHEY and SVGAGI. CDR3 in DNA: TGTGCCAGCAGCCCGGGACATAACACCGGGGAGCTGTTTTTT. Its protein is CASSPGHNTGELFF.

Concerning this clone: The CDR3 carries no conserved terminal phenylalanine or tryptophan, so it likely arises from a read error. CDR3 coding DNA: TGCGCCAGCAGCTTGGTGGCAGGGGCCGGCACTGAAGCTTTCCTT. The encoded protein is CASSLVAGAGTEAFL. This sequence joins TRBV5-1 and TRBJ1-1, with D perhaps matching TRBD1 (6 bases). This CDR3 region has 15 residues. Trimming shortened V by 0 bases and J by 4 bases, and 13 bases separated the two germline ends. CDR1 is SGHRS and CDR2 is YFSETQ in the germline V gene.

The chain joins TRBV11-2 to TRBJ2-1; the match to TRBD1 covers 7 bases. V lost 5 bases and J lost 8; bases outside the gene matches: 12. The CDR3 is made up of 15 amino acids. Germline assignment: CDR1 SGHAT and CDR2 FQNNGV. CDR3 amino acids: CASSRPSDRNHEQFF. CDR3 nucleotides: TGTGCCAGCAGCCGACCTTCGGACAGGAATCATGAGCAGTTCTTC.

The chain carries TRBV10-3 and TRBJ2-3, with D possibly being TRBD1 (6 bases). From germline, CDR1 is ENHRY and CDR2 SYGVKD. V was pared by 4 bases and J by 6 bases, with 26 bases between. The CDR3 has 18 amino acids. The CDR3, as DNA: TGTGCCATCAGTGGACTCCCTCGGGCAGGGGACCTCCCGGATACGCAGTATTTT. Protein: CAISGLPRAGDLPDTQYF.

Comment on this clone: The junction shows a germline mismatch at one end, possibly a read error. This sequence joins TRBV5-4 and TRBJ2-7; 8 bases match TRBD2. The germline CDR1 and CDR2 sequences are SGHNT and YYREEE (reference sequence). This CDR3 contains 15 residues. CDR3 bases: TGTGCCAGCAGCTTGTGGGCGGGGGGACCTTTAAAGAACTCTTTC. The encoded protein is CASSLWAGGPLKNSF.

DNA for the CDR3: TGTGCCAGCACCCCAGGGGGCACTGGGACTGAAGCTTTCTTT. Translated: CASTPGGTGTEAFF. This chain connects TRBV14 to TRBJ1-1; 8 bases are a match to TRBD1. After removal of 7 bases from V and 5 bases from J, the junction contained 9 bases not matched to a gene. This CDR3 spans 14 amino acids. CDR1 SGHDN and CDR2 FVKESK come from the germline V gene. The whole variable domain, remainder taken from reference TRBV14 and TRBJ1-1, is EAGVTQFPSHSVIEKGQTVTLRCDPISGHDNLYWYRRVMGKEIKFLLHFVKESKQDESGMPNNRFLAERTGGTYSTLKVQPAELEDSGVYFCASTPGGTGTEAFFGQGTRLTVV.

The V and J genes are TRBV2 and TRBJ2-7; TRBD1 matches at 9 bases. The V segment lost 6 bases and the J segment 3 bases; nucleotides outside the gene matches: 12. The CDR3 runs 16 residues. Per the germline V gene, CDR1 is SNHLY and CDR2 is FYNNEI. The CDR3 nucleotides are TGTGCCAGCAGCACCCAACAGGGGGCTCGACTCTACGAGCAGTACTTC. Amino acid sequence: CASSTQQGARLYEQYF.

The chain links TRBV19 to TRBJ1-1; TRBD1 aligns across 8 bases. The germline V gene encodes CDR1 LNHDA and CDR2 SQIVND (reference sequence). The CDR3 consists of 16 residues. Unmatched junction bases numbered 12, after V lost 4 bases and J lost 5 bases. The CDR3 loop reads CASSTRWTGKRTEAFF. CDR3 coding DNA: TGTGCCAGTAGTACCCGATGGACAGGGAAAAGAACTGAAGCTTTCTTT.

This chain joins TRBV7-2 and TRBJ1-5; D is undetermined. The CDR3 totals 14 residues. Deletions cut 3 bases from V and 6 bases from J, with 12 bases between. Per germline, CDR1 SGHTA and CDR2 FQGNSA. CDR3 region: CASSFDTLGQPQHF. The CDR3 nucleotides read TGTGCCAGCAGCTTCGACACCTTAGGTCAGCCCCAGCATTTT.

V is TRBV9 and J is TRBJ2-7, with TRBD1 identical over 7 bases. CDR1 is SGDLS, CDR2 YYNGEE, per germline. The CDR3 sequence is 15 residues long. V shed 2 bases and J 4 bases; nucleotides not matched to a gene: 9. The CDR3 here is CASSVNPTGPYEQYF. The CDR3 coding sequence is TGTGCCAGCAGCGTCAATCCGACAGGGCCGTACGAGCAGTACTTC.

The genes are TRBV6-5 and TRBJ1-2, with TRBD1 matching over 8 bases. This CDR3 comprises 16 residues. V trimming: 2 bases; J trimming: 4 bases; junction bases outside the gene matches: 9. The V gene's germline CDR1 is MNHEY and CDR2 SVGAGI. The CDR3 DNA reads as TGTGCCAGCAGTTACGGGACAGGCGGATCCCGCTATGGCTACACCTTC. As protein: CASSYGTGGSRYGYTF.

This chain links TRBV18 with TRBJ2-7, with D unclear. V was clipped by 2 bases and J by 4 bases, with 12 bases between them. Germline V lookup: CDR1 KGHSH, CDR2 LQKENI. This CDR3 region has 14 residues. The CDR3 loop reads CASSPRSGPYEQYF. The DNA for the CDR3 is TGTGCCAGCTCACCAAGGTCAGGCCCATACGAGCAGTACTTC.

This rearrangement joins TRBV19 to TRBJ2-7; the D is unclear. Germline CDR1 LNHDA, CDR2 SQIVND (reference sequence). This CDR3 contains 13 residues. Between the trimmed V and J ends, which lost 4 bases and 4 bases, there was a span of 11 bases. This CDR3 is CASSRGFFYEQYF. CDR3 DNA: TGTGCCAGTAGTAGGGGATTTTTTTACGAGCAGTACTTC.

The chain has TRBV5-1 and TRBJ2-3; D may be TRBD1 (6 bases). The CDR3 is 14 amino acids. The germline V gene has CDR1 SGHRS and CDR2 YFSETQ. Trimming took 4 bases from V and 2 from J, leaving 11 bases between them. CDR3 residues: CASSRGTLTDTQYF. The CDR3, as DNA: TGCGCCAGCAGCCGTGGGACACTCACAGATACGCAGTATTTT.